Listed below are T cell receptor beta chains from one sample, sequenced in a study of T cell responses to AZD1222 COVID-19 vaccine. Repertoires were generated with immunoSEQ multiplex PCR, while TCRdb's copy carries only in-frame clones and drops some. This table holds tens of thousands of clones, approximately 85% found once. Sequences were derived from peripheral blood, sampled on day 0 of AZD1222 vaccination. The source of these receptors is an adult in good health. CDR3s include the opening cysteine and the closing phenylalanine or tryptophan. D genes are given only for firm matches. The size field is filled for only some rows; it gives once, few, many or a size class.

v_call	j_call	clone_size	d_call	cdr3_nt	cdr3_aa
TRBV7-3	TRBJ2-3	-	TRBD2	TGTGCCAGCAGCTTCCTAGCGGGGGGCACAGATACGCAGTATTTT	CASSFLAGGTDTQYF
TRBV5-5	TRBJ1-3	-	TRBD1	TGTGCCAGCAGCGACCGGACAGGGTGGGACACCATATATTTT	CASSDRTGWDTIYF
TRBV11-2	TRBJ2-1	-	-	TGTGCCAGCAGCTTACCGATCTACAATGAGCAGTTCTTC	CASSLPIYNEQFF
TRBV7-2	TRBJ1-6	once	-	TGTGCCAGCAGCACAGGGCTTTCACCCCTCCACTTT	CASSTGLSPLHF
TRBV25-1	TRBJ1-3	-	TRBD1	TGTGCCAGCCCCGGGACAGGGGCTCGCTCTGGAAACACCATATATTTT	CASPGTGARSGNTIYF
TRBV6-5	TRBJ2-7	-	-	TGTGCCAGCAGCCCCACCAGAGGCGAGCAGTACTTC	CASSPTRGEQYF
TRBV6-5	TRBJ2-5	-	-	TGTGCCAGCAGTTACTCGCGGACAGACGGCCAAGAGACCCAGTACTTC	CASSYSRTDGQETQYF
TRBV19	TRBJ1-3	-	-	TGTGCCAGTAGTCCCCTTTTATCATCTGGAAACACCATATATTTT	CASSPLLSSGNTIYF
TRBV6-5	TRBJ1-5	-	-	TGTGCCAGCAGCGGTGGCAATCAGCCCCAGCATTTT	CASSGGNQPQHF
TRBV12-3/TRBV12-4	TRBJ1-4	-	-	TGTGCCAGCGGGGGATCGTCTAATGAAAAACTGTTTTTT	CASGGSSNEKLFF
TRBV5-1	TRBJ1-1	once	TRBD1	TGCGCCAGCAGCTTGCGTCGACAGGGCCCGGGGACTGAAGCTTTCTTT	CASSLRRQGPGTEAFF
TRBV3-1/TRBV3-2	TRBJ2-1	-	-	TGTGCCAGCAGCCACAAACAGGGATGGCAGTTCTTC	CASSHKQGWQFF
TRBV5-6	TRBJ2-7	few	-	TGTGCCAGCAGCTCCCAAGGAGATACCTACGAGCAGTACTTC	CASSSQGDTYEQYF
TRBV9	TRBJ2-5	-	TRBD1	TGTGCCAGCAGCGTAAATCAAGGGGGCACCTTAGAGACCCAGTACTTC	CASSVNQGGTLETQYF
TRBV5-4	TRBJ1-2	-	-	TGTGCCAGCAGCTTGGCAAGGGGTGGCACCTCTAACTATGGCTACACCTTC	CASSLARGGTSNYGYTF
TRBV2	TRBJ2-5	-	TRBD1	TGTGCCAGCAGAGGATGGGACAGGGTCGAGGAGACCCAGTACTTC	CASRGWDRVEETQYF
TRBV9	TRBJ2-5	-	TRBD2	TGTGCCAGCAGCGTCGGGACTAGCGGGGCAGAGACCCAGTACTTC	CASSVGTSGAETQYF
TRBV10-2	TRBJ1-2	-	TRBD1	TGCGCCAGCAGTGATGGTGACAGGGTCGCTGGCTACACCTTC	CASSDGDRVAGYTF
TRBV7-8	TRBJ1-2	-	-	TGTGCCAGCAGCTTAGAGGCTAACTATGGCTACACCTTC	CASSLEANYGYTF
TRBV27	TRBJ1-6	-	-	TGTGCCAGCAGTTTAGACATGAGCTCCTATAATTCACCCCTCCACTTT	CASSLDMSSYNSPLHF
TRBV3-1/TRBV3-2	TRBJ2-3	-	TRBD2	TGTGCCAGCAGCCAAGATGCCGGCCGGGGGGGCAGCGCAGATACGCAGTATTTT	CASSQDAGRGGSADTQYF
TRBV19	TRBJ2-7	-	-	TGTGCCAGTAGTATAATGGGAACCCCCTACGAGCAGTACTTC	CASSIMGTPYEQYF
TRBV27	TRBJ2-3	-	-	TGTGCCAGCAGTTTATATTTCGGGACACCCCGCACAGATACGCAGTATTTT	CASSLYFGTPRTDTQYF
TRBV19	TRBJ1-1	few	-	TGTGCCAGTAGTATCGCTCCTGCTAGCACTGAAGCTTTCTTT	CASSIAPASTEAFF
TRBV6-6	TRBJ2-5	-	TRBD1	TGTGCCAGCACTTCTCTACAGGGGGCCCAAGAGACCCAGTACTTC	CASTSLQGAQETQYF
TRBV19	TRBJ1-5	-	-	TGTGCCAGTACCCCGGGAGGGGGAAGGGATCAGCCCCAGCATTTT	CASTPGGGRDQPQHF
TRBV27	TRBJ2-2	-	-	TGTGCCAGCAGTCCGGGGGGCGGGCGGAACACCGGGGAGCTGTTTTTT	CASSPGGGRNTGELFF